The clone carrying this T cell receptor (beta chain) was counted only a few times. What it recognizes is unknown. The PCR employed 60 Vbeta primers together with 13 Jbeta primers. Sequencing used immunoSEQ multiplex PCR; TCRdb keeps in-frame clones, though not all of them. Seen here are around 130,000 clones, over 70% observed once, and the top ten hold about 2.8%. These data belong to a study of cytomegalovirus exposure and HLA in healthy donors. Overall study context: The study's early data release held roughly 91 million unique TCRs from HLA-typed donors.

Whole-study results and caveats: High specificity and sensitivity for cytomegalovirus status were reported for the classifier. Reported findings show TCR beta sequences accurately forecast HLA-A and HLA-B alleles in most subjects.

This CDR3 spans 12 amino acids. Germline V gene data show CDR1 as MDHEN and CDR2 as SYDVKM. The V end lost 3 bases, the J end lost 3 bases, and 6 bases lay between the germline ends. The chain is built from TRBV28 and TRBJ2-7, with unresolved D. The sample taken for sequencing was PBMCs. The TCR sequence derives from a woman in her thirties or forties in good health and CMV-seropositive. The CDR3 region has the DNA TGTGCCAGCAGTTTGAACGGCTACGAGCAGTACTTC. Amino acids: CASSLNGYEQYF.